These 9 T cell receptor beta chains were sequenced from one sample in a study of cytomegalovirus exposure and HLA in healthy donors. The table came from immunoSEQ multiplex PCR; TCRdb's copy has only in-frame clones and leaves some out. The sample has some 78,000 clones, 96% seen once. The sample was PBMCs. The source is a man younger than 30 in good health and CMV-seropositive.

This chain joins TRBV28 and TRBJ2-7; D call uncertain. The CDR3 has 17 residues. The V and J ends lost 3 bases and 3 bases respectively, with 21 bases between them. The germline gives CDR1 MDHEN, CDR2 SYDVKM. The CDR3 sequence: CASSFVPAATNHYEQYF. The CDR3 bases are TGTGCCAGCAGTTTTGTCCCCGCAGCGACGAACCACTACGAGCAGTACTTC. Looking up the rest from reference TRBV28 and TRBJ2-7 gives the full variable domain: DVKVTQSSRYLVKRTGEKVFLECVQDMDHENMFWYRQDPGLGLRLIYFSYDVKMKEKGDIPEGYSVSREKKERFSLILESASTNQTSMYLCASSFVPAATNHYEQYFGPGTRLTVT.

The chain has TRBV7-9 and TRBJ1-1; D ambiguous. This CDR3 region has 13 residues. From germline, CDR1 is SEHNR and CDR2 FQNEAQ (reference sequence). V gave up 6 bases and J gave up 0 bases, with 8 bases separating them. The CDR3 coding sequence is TGTGCCAGCAGGATGGGCTTGAACACTGAAGCTTTCTTT. Translation gives CASRMGLNTEAFF.

The rearrangement uses TRBV10-1 and TRBJ2-7, with 9 bases fitting TRBD2. Looked up from germline, CDR1 is WNHNN and CDR2 is SYGVQD (reference sequence). This CDR3 is 14 amino acids long. V lost 9 bases to trimming and J lost 2 bases; unmatched junction nucleotides: 8. The CDR3 nucleotides are TGCGCCAGTCAACCCACTAGCGGGCCCTACGAGCAGTACTTC. This sequence encodes CASQPTSGPYEQYF.

The V call is TRBV18, the J call TRBJ2-2, with a possible D match to TRBD2 (5 bases). The CDR3 has 16 amino acids. CDR1 and CDR2 from the germline V gene are KGHSH and LQKENI. Trimming pared 3 bases from V and 7 bases from J, leaving 18 bases between. The CDR3 sequence is CASSPGNSDVVGELFF. The CDR3 DNA reads as TGTGCCAGCTCACCCGGGAACTCCGATGTGGTCGGGGAGCTGTTTTTT.

V is TRBV5-6 and J is TRBJ2-5; TRBD1 matches 8 bases. V was pared by 4 bases and J by 4 bases, with 18 bases of the junction left unmatched. This CDR3 is 18 amino acids long. Germline V gives CDR1 SGHDT, CDR2 YYEEEE. CDR3 in amino acids: CASSPTVDRVGVRETQYF. CDR3 nucleotides: TGTGCCAGCAGCCCAACTGTGGACAGGGTAGGGGTGCGAGAGACCCAGTACTTC. Full variable domain (missing parts from reference TRBV5-6 and TRBJ2-5): DAGVTQSPTHLIKTRGQQVTLRCSPKSGHDTVSWYQQALGQGPQFIFQYYEEEERQRGNFPDRFSGHQFPNYSSELNVNALLLGDSALYLCASSPTVDRVGVRETQYFGPGTRLLVL.

This rearrangement joins TRBV28 to TRBJ2-7; no definite D call. The V gene lost 5 bases and the J gene lost 3 bases, with 14 bases spanning the gap. Germline V gene data show CDR1 as MDHEN and CDR2 as SYDVKM. The CDR3 contains 14 residues. The CDR3 sequence: CASSIPGRGYEQYF. The CDR3, as DNA: TGTGCCAGCAGTATCCCGGGTCGAGGCTACGAGCAGTACTTC. Complete variable domain (other parts from reference TRBV28 and TRBJ2-7): DVKVTQSSRYLVKRTGEKVFLECVQDMDHENMFWYRQDPGLGLRLIYFSYDVKMKEKGDIPEGYSVSREKKERFSLILESASTNQTSMYLCASSIPGRGYEQYFGPGTRLTVT.

The chain employs TRBV6-1 and TRBJ2-7, with TRBD2 identical over 7 bases. With 8 bases clipped from V and 5 bases from J, the junction kept 9 bases outside the gene matches. Germline V CDR1 and CDR2: MNHNS, SASEGT. CDR3 length: 13 amino acids. The CDR3: CASFGEGWHEQYF. DNA for the CDR3: TGTGCCAGCTTCGGGGAGGGGTGGCACGAGCAGTACTTC.

The CDR3 DNA sequence: TGTGCCAGCAGCCCACTGGCGGGAGCTACCTACGAGCAGTACTTC. Translated, it gives CASSPLAGATYEQYF. V and J are TRBV11-3 and TRBJ2-7, with TRBD2 matching over 7 bases. The junction had 9 bases not matched to a gene; V was cut back by 5 bases and J by 2 bases. This CDR3 has 15 amino acids. Germline V gene lookup returns CDR1 SGHNT and CDR2 YENEEA.

The chain is built from TRBV10-1 and TRBJ2-3; 8 nucleotides line up with TRBD2. V lost 3 bases to trimming and J lost 5 bases; unmatched junction nucleotides: 4. The CDR3 loop spans 14 amino acids. Germline V gives CDR1 WNHNN, CDR2 SYGVQD (reference sequence). CDR3 in amino acids: CASSEAGEIDTQYF. The CDR3 DNA follows: TGCGCCAGCAGTGAAGCGGGAGAGATAGATACGCAGTATTTT.